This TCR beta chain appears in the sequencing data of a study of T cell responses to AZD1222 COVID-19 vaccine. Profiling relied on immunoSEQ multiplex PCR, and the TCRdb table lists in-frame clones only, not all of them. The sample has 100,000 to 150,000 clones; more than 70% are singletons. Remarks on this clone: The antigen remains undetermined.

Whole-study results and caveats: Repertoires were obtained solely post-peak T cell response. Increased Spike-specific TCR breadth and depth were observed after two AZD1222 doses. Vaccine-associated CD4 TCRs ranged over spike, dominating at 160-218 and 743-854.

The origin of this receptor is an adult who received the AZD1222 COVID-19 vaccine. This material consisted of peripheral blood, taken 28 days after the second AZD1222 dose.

The CDR3, as DNA: TGCGCCAGCAGGGGACAGGGGCTAGTCGGCACTGAAGCTTTCTTT. It translates to CASRGQGLVGTEAFF. The chain is built from TRBV10-2 and TRBJ1-1, with 10 bases that match TRBD1. The CDR3 spans 15 residues. V dropped 6 bases and J dropped 4; count of bases not matched to a gene: 8. Germline CDR1 WSHSY, CDR2 SAAADI.